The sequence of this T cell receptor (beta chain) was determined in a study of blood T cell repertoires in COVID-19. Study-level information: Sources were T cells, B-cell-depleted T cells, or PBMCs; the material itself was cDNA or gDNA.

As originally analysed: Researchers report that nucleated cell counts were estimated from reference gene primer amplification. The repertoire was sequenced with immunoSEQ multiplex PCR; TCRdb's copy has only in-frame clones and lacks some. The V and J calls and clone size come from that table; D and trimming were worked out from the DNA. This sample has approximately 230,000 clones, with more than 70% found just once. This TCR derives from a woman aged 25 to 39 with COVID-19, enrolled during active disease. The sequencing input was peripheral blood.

CDR3: CASRAGQGNSPLHF. CDR3 DNA: TGTGCCAGTCGGGCGGGACAGGGAAATTCACCCCTCCACTTT. V is TRBV19 and J is TRBJ1-6; 9 nucleotides line up with TRBD1. Germline V gene lookup returns CDR1 LNHDA and CDR2 SQIVND (reference sequence). The V gene end was trimmed by 8 bases and the J gene end by 7 bases; junction bases not matched to a gene: 6. This CDR3 is 14 amino acids long.